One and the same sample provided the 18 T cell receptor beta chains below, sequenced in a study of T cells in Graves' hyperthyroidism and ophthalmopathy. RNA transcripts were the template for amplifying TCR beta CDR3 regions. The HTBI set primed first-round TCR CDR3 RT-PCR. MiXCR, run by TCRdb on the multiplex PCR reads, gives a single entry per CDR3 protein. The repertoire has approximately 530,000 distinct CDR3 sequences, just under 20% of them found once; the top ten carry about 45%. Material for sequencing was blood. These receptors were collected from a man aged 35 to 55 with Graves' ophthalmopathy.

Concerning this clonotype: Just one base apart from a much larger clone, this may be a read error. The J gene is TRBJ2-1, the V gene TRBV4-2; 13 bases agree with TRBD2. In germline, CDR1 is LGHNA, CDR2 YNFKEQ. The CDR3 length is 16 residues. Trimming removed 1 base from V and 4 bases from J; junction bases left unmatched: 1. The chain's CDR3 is CASSQGGLAGYNEQFF. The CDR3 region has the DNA TGTGCCAGCAGCCAAGGGGGACTAGCGGGATACAATGAGCAGTTCTTC.

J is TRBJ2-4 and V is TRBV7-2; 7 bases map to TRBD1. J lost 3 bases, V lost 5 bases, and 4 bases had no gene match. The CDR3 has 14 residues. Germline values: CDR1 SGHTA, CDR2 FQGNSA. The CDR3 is CASSPRTGKNIQYF. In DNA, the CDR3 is TGTGCCAGCAGCCCGCGGACAGGCAAAAACATTCAGTACTTC.

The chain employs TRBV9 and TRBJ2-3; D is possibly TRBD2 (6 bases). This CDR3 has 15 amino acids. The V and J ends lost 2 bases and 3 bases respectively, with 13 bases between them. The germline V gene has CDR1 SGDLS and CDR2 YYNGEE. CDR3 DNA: TGTGCCAGCAGCGTCGCTAGCGTCTTAACAGATACGCAGTATTTT. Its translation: CASSVASVLTDTQYF.

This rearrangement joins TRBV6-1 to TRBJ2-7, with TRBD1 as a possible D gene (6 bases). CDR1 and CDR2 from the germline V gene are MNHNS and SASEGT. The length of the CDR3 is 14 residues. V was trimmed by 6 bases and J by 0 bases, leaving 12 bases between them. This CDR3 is CASRGRTVSYEQYF. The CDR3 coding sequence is TGTGCCAGCAGGGGCAGGACAGTCTCCTACGAGCAGTACTTC.

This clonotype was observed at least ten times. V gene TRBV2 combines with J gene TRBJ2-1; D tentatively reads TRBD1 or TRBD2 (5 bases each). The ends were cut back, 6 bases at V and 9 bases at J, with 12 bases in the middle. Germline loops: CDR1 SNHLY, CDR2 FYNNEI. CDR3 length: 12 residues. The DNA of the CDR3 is TGTGCCAGCAGGCTTACCGGGACTGAGCAGTTCTTC. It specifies CASRLTGTEQFF.

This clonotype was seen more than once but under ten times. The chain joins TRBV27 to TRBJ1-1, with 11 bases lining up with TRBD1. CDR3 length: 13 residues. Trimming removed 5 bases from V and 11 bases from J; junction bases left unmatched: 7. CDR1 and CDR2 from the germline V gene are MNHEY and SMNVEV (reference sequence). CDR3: CASSPWTGGEAFF. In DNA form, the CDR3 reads TGTGCCAGCAGTCCCTGGACAGGGGGCGAGGCTTTCTTT.

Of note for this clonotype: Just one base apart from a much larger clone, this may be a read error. The CDR3 DNA reads TGTGCCAGCTGCCCGACCGTTACTAGCACAGATACGCAGTATTTT. This sequence encodes CASCPTVTSTDTQYF. The V and J genes are TRBV3-1 and TRBJ2-3, with no clear D. Germline values: CDR1 LGHDT, CDR2 YNNKEL (reference sequence). This CDR3 comprises 15 residues. V lost 8 bases and J lost 0, with 15 bases in between.

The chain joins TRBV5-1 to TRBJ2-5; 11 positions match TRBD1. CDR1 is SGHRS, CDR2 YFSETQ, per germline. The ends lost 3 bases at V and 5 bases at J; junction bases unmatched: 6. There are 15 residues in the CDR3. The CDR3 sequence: CASSSGQGAEETQYF. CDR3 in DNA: TGCGCCAGCAGCTCTGGACAGGGGGCAGAGGAGACCCAGTACTTC.

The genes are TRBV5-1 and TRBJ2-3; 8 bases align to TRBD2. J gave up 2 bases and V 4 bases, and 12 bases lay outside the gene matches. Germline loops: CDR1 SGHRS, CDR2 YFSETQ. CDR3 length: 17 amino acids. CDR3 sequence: CASSPGLGPLNTDTQYF. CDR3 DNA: TGCGCCAGCAGCCCGGGACTAGGCCCCCTAAACACAGATACGCAGTATTTT.

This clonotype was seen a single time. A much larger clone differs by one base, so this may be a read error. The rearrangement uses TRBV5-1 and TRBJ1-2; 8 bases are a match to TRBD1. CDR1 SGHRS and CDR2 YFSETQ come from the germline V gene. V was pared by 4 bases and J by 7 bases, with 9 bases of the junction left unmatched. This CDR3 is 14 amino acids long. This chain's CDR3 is CASSPGQGLGGYTF. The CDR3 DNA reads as TGCGCCAGCAGCCCCGGACAGGGATTGGGTGGCTACACCTTC. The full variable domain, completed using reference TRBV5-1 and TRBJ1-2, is KAGVTQTPRYLIKTRGQQVTLSCSPISGHRSVSWYQQTPGQGLQFLFEYFSETQRNKGNFPGRFSGRQFSNSRSEMNVSTLELGDSALYLCASSPGQGLGGYTFGSGTRLTVV.

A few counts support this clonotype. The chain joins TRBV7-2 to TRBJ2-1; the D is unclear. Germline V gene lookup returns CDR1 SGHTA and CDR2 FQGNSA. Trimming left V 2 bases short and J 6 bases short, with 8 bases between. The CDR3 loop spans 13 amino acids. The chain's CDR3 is CASSLPVTNEQFF. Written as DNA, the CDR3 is TGTGCCAGCAGCTTACCAGTTACCAATGAGCAGTTCTTC.

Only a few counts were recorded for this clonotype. CDR3: CASSSGLWGEQYF. The CDR3 coding sequence is TGTGCCAGCAGTTCGGGCCTCTGGGGAGAGCAGTACTTC. The chain combines TRBV27 with TRBJ2-7; D call uncertain. The CDR3 covers 13 residues. Germline CDR1 MNHEY, CDR2 SMNVEV (reference sequence). Trimming left V 4 bases short and J 7 bases short, with 14 bases between.

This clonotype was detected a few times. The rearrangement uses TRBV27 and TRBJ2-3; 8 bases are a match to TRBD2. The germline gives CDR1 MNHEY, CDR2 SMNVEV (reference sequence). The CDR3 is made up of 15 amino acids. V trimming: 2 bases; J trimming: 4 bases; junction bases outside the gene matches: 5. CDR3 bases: TGTGCCAGCAGTTTAACGGGGGGGCCCCCAGATACGCAGTATTTT. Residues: CASSLTGGPPDTQYF.

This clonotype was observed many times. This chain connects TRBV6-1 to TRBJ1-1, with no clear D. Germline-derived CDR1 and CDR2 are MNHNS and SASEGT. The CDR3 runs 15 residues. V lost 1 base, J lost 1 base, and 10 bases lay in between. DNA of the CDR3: TGTGCCAGCAGTGAAGTAACATATTCGAACACTGAAGCTTTCTTT. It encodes CASSEVTYSNTEAFF.

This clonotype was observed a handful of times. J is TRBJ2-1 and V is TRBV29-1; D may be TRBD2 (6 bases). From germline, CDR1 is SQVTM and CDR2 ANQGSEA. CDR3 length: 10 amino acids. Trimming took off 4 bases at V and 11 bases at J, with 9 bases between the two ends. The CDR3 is CSVADYQQFF. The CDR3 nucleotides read TGCAGCGTTGCGGACTACCAGCAGTTCTTC.

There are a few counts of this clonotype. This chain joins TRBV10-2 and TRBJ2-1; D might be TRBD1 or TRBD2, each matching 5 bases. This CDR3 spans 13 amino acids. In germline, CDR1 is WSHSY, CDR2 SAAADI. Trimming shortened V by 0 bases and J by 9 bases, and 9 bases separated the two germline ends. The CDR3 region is CASSESWGTEQFF. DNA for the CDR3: TGCGCCAGCAGTGAGTCGTGGGGGACTGAGCAGTTCTTC.

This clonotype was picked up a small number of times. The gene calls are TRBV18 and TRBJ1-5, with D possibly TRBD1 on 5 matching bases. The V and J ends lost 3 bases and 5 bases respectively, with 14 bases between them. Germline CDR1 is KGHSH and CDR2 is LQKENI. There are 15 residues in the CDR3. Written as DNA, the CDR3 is TGTGCCAGCTCACCGCAGGGTCTGAGCGATCAGCCCCAGCATTTT. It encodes CASSPQGLSDQPQHF.

The CDR3 region is CASSFRGNTIYF. Here the CDR3 DNA reads TGTGCCAGCAGTTTTAGAGGAAACACCATATATTTT. This sequence joins TRBV28 and TRBJ1-3; D is ambiguous. The germline V and J ends were trimmed by 3 bases and 4 bases, with 4 bases remaining between them. CDR1 and CDR2 from the germline V gene are MDHEN and SYDVKM. CDR3 size: 12 residues.